Below, 20 T cell receptor beta chains from the same sample are listed, as sequenced in a study of early T cells in non-severe SARS-CoV-2 infection. TCRdb re-analysed the 5' RACE reads in MiXCR, keeping a single row per CDR3 protein. The repertoire holds approximately 99,000 distinct CDR3 sequences, with roughly 12% as singletons. Material for sequencing was whole blood. Every receptor here comes from an adult who was a healthcare worker with PCR-confirmed SARS-CoV-2 infection or an uninfected control (not recorded which).

This clonotype has just a few counts. This sequence joins TRBV7-3 and TRBJ1-6; 8 positions match TRBD1. Trimming removed 2 bases from V and 7 bases from J; junction bases left unmatched: 1. The germline gives CDR1 SGHTA, CDR2 FQGTGA. This CDR3 comprises 14 residues. CDR3 sequence (DNA): TGTGCCAGCAGCTTAGCAGGGGGCAATTCACCCCTCCACTTT. Translating it yields CASSLAGGNSPLHF.

The CDR3 sequence: CASSDLKETQYF. The CDR3 DNA sequence: TGTGCCAGCTCCGATCTGAAAGAGACCCAGTACTTC. The chain joins TRBV18 to TRBJ2-5; D is undetermined. CDR1 is KGHSH, CDR2 LQKENI, per germline. The CDR3 is 12 residues long. V was trimmed by 6 bases and J by 3 bases, leaving 8 bases between them.

This clonotype appeared many times. The rearrangement links TRBV30 to TRBJ1-5; TRBD1 matches at 9 bases. V gave up 2 bases and J gave up 7 bases; unmatched junction bases: 9. The CDR3 is made up of 15 amino acids. The germline gives CDR1 GTSNPN, CDR2 SVGIG (reference sequence). CDR3 protein: CAWSSGTGTGQPQHF. CDR3 DNA sequence: TGTGCCTGGAGTTCCGGGACAGGGACAGGGCAGCCCCAGCATTTT.

This clonotype has more than one count but fewer than ten. The chain links TRBV12-3 or TRBV12-4 to TRBJ2-7; possible D gene TRBD2, 7 bases. V was pared by 8 bases and J by 2 bases, with 19 bases between. The CDR3 is 15 residues long. CDR3 sequence reads: CASSTGGSSTYEQYF. Written as DNA, the CDR3 is TGTGCCAGCTCCACGGGGGGCAGTTCCACCTACGAGCAGTACTTC.

This clonotype was detected ten times or more. CDR3 protein: CSARSRNEKLFF. CDR3 bases: TGCAGTGCTAGATCGAGGAATGAAAAACTGTTTTTT. V gene TRBV20-1 combines with J gene TRBJ1-4; D is ambiguous. This CDR3 contains 12 residues. V gave up 2 bases and J gave up 5 bases, with 6 bases separating them. Germline values: CDR1 DFQATT, CDR2 SNEGSKA (reference sequence).

This clonotype was seen at least ten times. The J gene is TRBJ2-1, the V gene TRBV20-1; TRBD2 agrees at 10 bases. The CDR3 covers 14 residues. Trimming took 6 bases from V and 6 from J; bases not matched to a gene: 8. Germline V CDR1 and CDR2: DFQATT, SNEGSKA (reference sequence). CDR3 nucleotides: TGCAGTGCAAAAGGACTAGCGGCTGTCAATGAGCAGTTCTTC. It is translated as CSAKGLAAVNEQFF.

The chain carries TRBV20-1 and TRBJ1-1; D remains unclear. The CDR3 contains 14 residues. Trimming pared 5 bases from V and 1 base from J, leaving 14 bases between. Germline lookup yields CDR1 DFQATT and CDR2 SNEGSKA (reference sequence). The CDR3 loop is CSAGPGSQNTEAFF. CDR3 coding DNA: TGCAGTGCTGGACCGGGATCCCAGAACACTGAAGCTTTCTTT.

The rearrangement uses TRBV7-9 and TRBJ1-2; TRBD1 agrees at 7 bases. V lost 3 bases, J lost 5 bases, and 3 bases stayed unmatched. The germline gives CDR1 SEHNR, CDR2 FQNEAQ (reference sequence). This CDR3 region has 13 residues. The chain's CDR3 is CASSFTGEYGYTF. The CDR3 region has the DNA TGTGCCAGCAGCTTTACAGGGGAGTATGGCTACACCTTC.

This clonotype appeared a few times. J is TRBJ2-6 and V is TRBV5-1; D remains ambiguous. The V gene's germline CDR1 is SGHRS and CDR2 YFSETQ. CDR3 length: 15 amino acids. V was cut by 4 bases and J by 2 bases, with 10 bases left in between. Here the CDR3 DNA reads TGCGCCAGCAGCCCGGGTCCCCCTGGGGCCAACGTCCTGACTTTC. It translates to CASSPGPPGANVLTF.

The chain uses TRBV30 and TRBJ2-2; maybe TRBD1 (6 bases). This CDR3 has 15 amino acids. V lost 8 bases to trimming and J lost 5 bases, with 21 bases between them. CDR1 GTSNPN and CDR2 SVGIG come from the germline V gene (reference sequence). As DNA, the CDR3 is TGTGCCCGTTCCGGGACATGGCCGTCGACCGGGGAGCTGTTTTTT. It specifies CARSGTWPSTGELFF.

Regarding this clonotype: A read error may be the cause here, since a much bigger clone is one base away. The gene calls are TRBV18 and TRBJ2-7; TRBD2 matches at 7 bases. This CDR3 contains 16 residues. Germline CDR1 is KGHSH and CDR2 is LQKENI. CDR3 region: CASSPEGLAASYGQYF. CDR3 DNA sequence: TGTGCCAGCTCCCCAGAGGGTCTAGCGGCATCCTACGGGCAGTACTTC.

This clonotype came up a few times. V gene TRBV7-9 combines with J gene TRBJ2-1; unclear D gene. Trimming took 6 bases from V and 4 from J, leaving 10 bases between them. Germline V gene sequence: CDR1 SEHNR, CDR2 FQNEAQ (reference sequence). The CDR3 sequence is 13 residues long. CDR3 DNA: TGTGCCAGCAGTCCCGCTATTTACAATGAGCAGTTCTTC. It codes for CASSPAIYNEQFF.

In this sample, this clonotype turned up many times. This rearrangement joins TRBV2 to TRBJ1-6, with 8 bases matching TRBD1. Trimming cost V 4 bases and J 10 bases; bases outside gene matches: 6. This CDR3 comprises 14 residues. Germline V gene data show CDR1 as SNHLY and CDR2 as FYNNEI. The CDR3 DNA is TGTGCCAGCAGTGTCTACAGGGGGGGATCACCCCTCCACTTT. Its protein is CASSVYRGGSPLHF. The variable domain in full, completed from reference TRBV2 and TRBJ1-6, reads EPEVTQTPSHQVTQMGQEVILRCVPISNHLYFYWYRQILGQKVEFLVSFYNNEISEKSEIFDDQFSVERPDGSNFTLKIRSTKLEDSAMYFCASSVYRGGSPLHFGNGTRLTVT.

This clonotype was observed at least ten times. The chain has TRBV7-9 and TRBJ1-1; possible D gene TRBD1, 5 bases. V dropped 5 bases and J dropped 0 bases, with 19 bases sitting between them. CDR1 is SEHNR, CDR2 FQNEAQ, per germline (reference sequence). The CDR3 is 17 residues long. CDR3 sequence (DNA): TGTGCCAGCAGCCGTTTAGTGGACAAAGTCATGAACACTGAAGCTTTCTTT. The encoded protein is CASSRLVDKVMNTEAFF. Together with reference TRBV7-9 and TRBJ1-1, the CDR3 gives the full variable domain: DTGVSQNPRHKITKRGQNVTFRCDPISEHNRLYWYRQTLGQGPEFLTYFQNEAQLEKSRLLSDRFSAERPKGSFSTLEIQRTEQGDSAMYLCASSRLVDKVMNTEAFFGQGTRLTVV.

This clonotype was seen repeatedly, ten times or more. This chain uses TRBV20-1 with TRBJ2-5; 7 nucleotides match TRBD2. CDR3 length: 10 amino acids. CDR1 is DFQATT and CDR2 is SNEGSKA in the germline V gene (reference sequence). J was trimmed by 7 bases and V by 5 bases; bases with no gene match: 1. In DNA, the CDR3 is TGCAGTGCTGGGGGGGGGACCCAGTACTTC. Amino acid sequence: CSAGGGTQYF.

V is TRBV7-9 and J is TRBJ1-1, with a weak D call TRBD1 (5 bases). Trimming left V 1 base short and J 0 bases short, with 9 bases between. The CDR3 has 15 residues. The V gene's germline CDR1 is SEHNR and CDR2 FQNEAQ (reference sequence). The CDR3 DNA sequence: TGTGCCAGCAGCTTAGAGACGGGGCTGAACACTGAAGCTTTCTTT. Translated, it gives CASSLETGLNTEAFF. The full variable domain, its missing parts supplied by reference TRBV7-9 and TRBJ1-1, is DTGVSQNPRHKITKRGQNVTFRCDPISEHNRLYWYRQTLGQGPEFLTYFQNEAQLEKSRLLSDRFSAERPKGSFSTLEIQRTEQGDSAMYLCASSLETGLNTEAFFGQGTRLTVV.

This clonotype was found a few times. The V call is TRBV30, the J call TRBJ1-1; TRBD1 agrees at 7 bases. Germline V gene data show CDR1 as GTSNPN and CDR2 as SVGIG (reference sequence). The CDR3 contains 15 residues. V lost 3 bases and J lost 6; bases outside the gene matches: 13. CDR3 coding DNA: TGTGCCTGGAGGGCGAGGGGGCGGGTATGGGCTGAAGCTTTCTTT. Protein product: CAWRARGRVWAEAFF. The complete variable domain, with remaining parts taken from reference TRBV30 and TRBJ1-1, reads SQTIHQWPATLVQPVGSPLSLECTVEGTSNPNLYWYRQAAGRGLQLLFYSVGIGQISSEVPQNLSASRPQDRQFILSSKKLLLSDSGFYLCAWRARGRVWAEAFFGQGTRLTVV.

The rearrangement uses TRBV18 and TRBJ2-7, with 7 nucleotides matching TRBD1. V trimming: 6 bases; J trimming: 3 bases; junction bases outside the gene matches: 8. CDR1 is KGHSH, CDR2 LQKENI, per germline. CDR3 length: 14 residues. CDR3 protein: CASSPDAGGYEQYF. CDR3 coding DNA: TGTGCCAGCTCCCCGGATGCAGGGGGCTACGAGCAGTACTTC.

The CDR3: CASSLIVSSYNEQFF. In nucleotides, the CDR3 is TGTGCCAGCAGCTTAATAGTTAGCTCCTACAATGAGCAGTTCTTC. The genes are TRBV11-2 and TRBJ2-1; D is unclear. The CDR3 totals 15 residues. Trimming cost V 2 bases and J 0 bases, with 8 bases left between them. The germline V gene has CDR1 SGHAT and CDR2 FQNNGV.

The count of this clonotype is one. The rearrangement uses TRBV21-1 and TRBJ2-7; no check of the table's D call, TRBD1, against the DNA was made. TRBV21-1 is recorded as a pseudogene. This CDR3 has 15 residues. CDR3 protein: CAGTAGPRQTYEQYF. The DNA for the CDR3 is TGTGCCGGCACCGCTGGCCCCAGGCAGACCTACGAGCAGTACTTC.